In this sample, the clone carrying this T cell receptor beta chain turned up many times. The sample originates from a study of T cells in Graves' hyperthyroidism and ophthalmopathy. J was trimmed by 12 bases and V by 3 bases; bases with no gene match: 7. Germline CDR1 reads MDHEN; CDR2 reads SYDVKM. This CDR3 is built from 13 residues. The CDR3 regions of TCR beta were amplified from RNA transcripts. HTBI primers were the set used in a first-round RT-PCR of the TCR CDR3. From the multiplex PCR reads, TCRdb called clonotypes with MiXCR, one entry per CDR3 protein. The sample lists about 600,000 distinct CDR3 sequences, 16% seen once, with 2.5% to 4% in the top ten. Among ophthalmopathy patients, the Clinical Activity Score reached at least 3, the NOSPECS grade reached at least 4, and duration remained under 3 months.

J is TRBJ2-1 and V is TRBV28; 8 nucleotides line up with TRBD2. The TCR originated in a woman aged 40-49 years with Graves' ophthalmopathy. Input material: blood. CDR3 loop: CASSFSGVPRQFF. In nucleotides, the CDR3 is TGTGCCAGCAGTTTTAGCGGGGTGCCCCGGCAGTTCTTC.